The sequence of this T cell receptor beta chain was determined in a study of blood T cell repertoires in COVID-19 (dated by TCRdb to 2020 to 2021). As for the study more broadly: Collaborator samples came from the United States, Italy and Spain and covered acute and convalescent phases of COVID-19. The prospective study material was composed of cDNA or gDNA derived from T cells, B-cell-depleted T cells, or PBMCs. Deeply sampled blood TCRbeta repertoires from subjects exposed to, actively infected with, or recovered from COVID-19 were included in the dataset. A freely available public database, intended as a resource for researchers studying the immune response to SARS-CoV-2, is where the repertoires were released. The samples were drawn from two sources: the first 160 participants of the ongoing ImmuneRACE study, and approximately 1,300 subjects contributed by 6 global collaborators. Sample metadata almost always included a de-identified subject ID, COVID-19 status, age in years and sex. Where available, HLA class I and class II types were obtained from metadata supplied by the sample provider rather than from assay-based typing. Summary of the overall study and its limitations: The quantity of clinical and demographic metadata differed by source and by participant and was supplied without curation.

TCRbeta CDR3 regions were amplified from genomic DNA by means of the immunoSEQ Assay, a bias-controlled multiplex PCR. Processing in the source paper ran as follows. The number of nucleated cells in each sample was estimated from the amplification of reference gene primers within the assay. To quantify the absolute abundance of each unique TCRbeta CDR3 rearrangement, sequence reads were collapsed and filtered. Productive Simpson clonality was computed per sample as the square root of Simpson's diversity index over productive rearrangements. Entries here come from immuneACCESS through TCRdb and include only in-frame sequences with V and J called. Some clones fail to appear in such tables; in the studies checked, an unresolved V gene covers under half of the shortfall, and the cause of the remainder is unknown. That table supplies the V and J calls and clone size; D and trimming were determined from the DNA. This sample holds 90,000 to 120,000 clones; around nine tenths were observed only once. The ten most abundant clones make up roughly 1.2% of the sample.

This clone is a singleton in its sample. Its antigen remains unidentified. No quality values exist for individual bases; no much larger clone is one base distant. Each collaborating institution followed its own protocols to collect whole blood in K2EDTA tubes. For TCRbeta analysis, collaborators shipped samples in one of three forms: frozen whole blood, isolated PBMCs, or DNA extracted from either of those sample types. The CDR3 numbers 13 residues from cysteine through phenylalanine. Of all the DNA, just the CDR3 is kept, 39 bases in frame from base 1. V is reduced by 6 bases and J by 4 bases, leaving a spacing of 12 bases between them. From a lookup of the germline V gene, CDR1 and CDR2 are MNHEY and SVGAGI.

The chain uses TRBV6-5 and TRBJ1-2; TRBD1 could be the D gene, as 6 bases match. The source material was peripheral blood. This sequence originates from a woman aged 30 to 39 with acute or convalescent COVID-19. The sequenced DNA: TGTGCCAGCAGCCGACAGGCTTCCTATGGCTACACCTTC. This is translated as CASSRQASYGYTF.